The T cell receptor beta chain under discussion was sequenced for a study of shared clonotypes between healthy human individuals. The assay was immunoSEQ multiplex PCR, and TCRdb's table has in-frame clones only and misses some. The sample holds over a million clones, around three quarters seen once. The sample comprised memory CD4+ T cells from PBMCs. Subset in this sample: CD45RA-negative fraction. This TCR came from a man aged 18 to 30 in good health. Some clones in this sample may be carry-over from other donors' samples.

The CDR3 nucleotides are TGCGCCAGCAGCCCCGGGCTGGCGGGAGCCTACGAGCAGTACTTC. As protein: CASSPGLAGAYEQYF. V is TRBV5-1 and J is TRBJ2-7, with 7 bases matching TRBD2. J gave up 2 bases and V 4 bases, and 9 bases lay outside the gene matches. The CDR3 totals 15 residues. Germline V CDR1 and CDR2: SGHRS, YFSETQ.